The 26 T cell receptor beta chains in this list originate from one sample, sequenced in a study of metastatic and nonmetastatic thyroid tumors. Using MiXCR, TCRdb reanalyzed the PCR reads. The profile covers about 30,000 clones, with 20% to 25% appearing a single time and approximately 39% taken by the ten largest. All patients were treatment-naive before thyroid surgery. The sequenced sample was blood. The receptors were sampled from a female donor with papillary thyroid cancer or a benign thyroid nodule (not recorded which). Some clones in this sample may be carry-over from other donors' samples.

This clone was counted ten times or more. CDR3 amino acids: CASSLVPQNKQYF. For the CDR3, the DNA is TGTGCCAGCAGCTTAGTGCCCCAAAACAAGCAGTATTTT. The V and J genes are TRBV11-3 and TRBJ2-3; D is unclear. Germline V gives CDR1 SGHNT, CDR2 YENEEA. CDR3 length: 13 amino acids. The V end was cut by 1 base, the J end by 11 bases, with 13 bases between.

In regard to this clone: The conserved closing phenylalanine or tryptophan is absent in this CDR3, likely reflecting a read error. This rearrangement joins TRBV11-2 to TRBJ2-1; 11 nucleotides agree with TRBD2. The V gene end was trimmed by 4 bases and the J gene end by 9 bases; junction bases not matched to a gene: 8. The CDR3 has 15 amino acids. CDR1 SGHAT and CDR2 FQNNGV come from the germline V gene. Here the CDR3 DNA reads TGTGCCAGCAGCTCCCCCGGGACTAGCGGCGGTGAGCAGTTCTTA. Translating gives CASSSPGTSGGEQFL.

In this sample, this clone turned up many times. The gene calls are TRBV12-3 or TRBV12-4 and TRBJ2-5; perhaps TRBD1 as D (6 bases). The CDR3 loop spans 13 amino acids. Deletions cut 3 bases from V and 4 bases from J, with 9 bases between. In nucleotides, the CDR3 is TGTGCCAGCAGTTTCGACAGGCTAGAGACCCAGTACTTC. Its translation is CASSFDRLETQYF.

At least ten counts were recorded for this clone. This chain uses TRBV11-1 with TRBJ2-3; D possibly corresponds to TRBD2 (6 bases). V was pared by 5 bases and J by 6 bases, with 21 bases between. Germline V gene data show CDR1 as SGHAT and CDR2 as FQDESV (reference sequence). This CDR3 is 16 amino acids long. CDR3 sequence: CASSIPTGTLVDTQYF. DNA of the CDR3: TGTGCCAGCAGCATACCGACCGGGACTCTAGTTGATACGCAGTATTTT.

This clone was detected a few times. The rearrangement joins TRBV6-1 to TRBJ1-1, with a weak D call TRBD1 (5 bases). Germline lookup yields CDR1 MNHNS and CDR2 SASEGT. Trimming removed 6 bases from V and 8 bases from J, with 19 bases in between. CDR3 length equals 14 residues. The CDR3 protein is CASSLSTESGEAFF. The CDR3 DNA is TGTGCCAGCAGCCTTTCCACGGAATCAGGGGAAGCTTTCTTT.

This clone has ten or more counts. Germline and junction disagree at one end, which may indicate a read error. The CDR3 nucleotides are TGTGCTAGCAGCTTAGCCGGGACAGGGGACTACGAGCAGTACTTC. Translated, it gives CASSLAGTGDYEQYF. V and J are TRBV7-7 and TRBJ2-7; the match to TRBD1 covers 10 bases. The V gene's germline CDR1 is SSHAT and CDR2 FNYEAQ (reference sequence). The CDR3 covers 15 residues.

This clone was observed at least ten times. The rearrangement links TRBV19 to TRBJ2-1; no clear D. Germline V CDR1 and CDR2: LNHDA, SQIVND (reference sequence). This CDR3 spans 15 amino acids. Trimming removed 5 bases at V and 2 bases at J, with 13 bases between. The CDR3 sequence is CASSWSRSAYNEQFF. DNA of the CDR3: TGTGCCAGTAGTTGGTCCAGGAGCGCCTACAATGAGCAGTTCTTC.

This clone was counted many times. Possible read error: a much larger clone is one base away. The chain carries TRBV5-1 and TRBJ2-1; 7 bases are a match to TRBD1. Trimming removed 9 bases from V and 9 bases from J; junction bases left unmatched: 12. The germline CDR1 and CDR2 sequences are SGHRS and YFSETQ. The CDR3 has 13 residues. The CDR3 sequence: CATSRQGDSEQFF. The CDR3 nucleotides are TGCGCCACCTCCCGACAGGGCGACAGTGAGCAGTTCTTC.

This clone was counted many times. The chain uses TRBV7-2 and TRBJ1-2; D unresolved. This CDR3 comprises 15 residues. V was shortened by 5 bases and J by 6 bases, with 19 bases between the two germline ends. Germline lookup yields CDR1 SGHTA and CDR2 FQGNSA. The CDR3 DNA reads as TGTGCCAGCAGCCCGAACAGTATACATAGGGATGGCTACACCTTC. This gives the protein CASSPNSIHRDGYTF.

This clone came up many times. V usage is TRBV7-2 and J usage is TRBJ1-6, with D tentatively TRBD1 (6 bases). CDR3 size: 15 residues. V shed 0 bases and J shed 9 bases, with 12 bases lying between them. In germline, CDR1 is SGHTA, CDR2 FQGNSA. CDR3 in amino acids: CASSLAPGASSPLHF. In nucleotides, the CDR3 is TGTGCCAGCAGCTTAGCGCCAGGGGCTAGTTCACCCCTCCACTTT. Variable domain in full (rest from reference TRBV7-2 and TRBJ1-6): GAGVSQSPSNKVTEKGKDVELRCDPISGHTALYWYRQSLGQGLEFLIYFQGNSAPDKSGLPSDRFSAERTGGSVSTLTIQRTQQEDSAVYLCASSLAPGASSPLHFGNGTRLTVT.

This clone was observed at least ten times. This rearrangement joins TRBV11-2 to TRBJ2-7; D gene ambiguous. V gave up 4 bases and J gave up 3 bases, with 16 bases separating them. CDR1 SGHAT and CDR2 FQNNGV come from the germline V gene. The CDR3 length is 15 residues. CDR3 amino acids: CASSYSGPDLYEQYF. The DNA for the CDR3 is TGTGCCAGCAGCTATTCGGGTCCCGACCTCTACGAGCAGTACTTC.

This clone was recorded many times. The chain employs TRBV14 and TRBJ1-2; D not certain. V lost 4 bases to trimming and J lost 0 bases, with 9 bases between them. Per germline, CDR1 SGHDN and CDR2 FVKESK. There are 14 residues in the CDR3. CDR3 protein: CASSLLVTNYGYTF. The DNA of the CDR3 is TGTGCCAGCAGCCTCTTGGTAACTAACTATGGCTACACCTTC. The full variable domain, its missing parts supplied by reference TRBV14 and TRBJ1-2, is EAGVTQFPSHSVIEKGQTVTLRCDPISGHDNLYWYRRVMGKEIKFLLHFVKESKQDESGMPNNRFLAERTGGTYSTLKVQPAELEDSGVYFCASSLLVTNYGYTFGSGTRLTVV.

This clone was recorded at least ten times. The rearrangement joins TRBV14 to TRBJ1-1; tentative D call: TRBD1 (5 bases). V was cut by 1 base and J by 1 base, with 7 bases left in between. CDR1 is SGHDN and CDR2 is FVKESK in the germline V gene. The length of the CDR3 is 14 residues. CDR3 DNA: TGTGCCAGCAGCCAAGGGGGGAGGAACACTGAAGCTTTCTTT. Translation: CASSQGGRNTEAFF. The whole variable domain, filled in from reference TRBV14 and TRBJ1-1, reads EAGVTQFPSHSVIEKGQTVTLRCDPISGHDNLYWYRRVMGKEIKFLLHFVKESKQDESGMPNNRFLAERTGGTYSTLKVQPAELEDSGVYFCASSQGGRNTEAFFGQGTRLTVV.

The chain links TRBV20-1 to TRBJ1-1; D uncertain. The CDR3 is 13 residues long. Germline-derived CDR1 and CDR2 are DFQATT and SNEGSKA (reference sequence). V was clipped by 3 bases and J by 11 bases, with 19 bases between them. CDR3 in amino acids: CSARMDLHGDAFF. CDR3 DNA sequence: TGCAGTGCTAGGATGGACCTGCACGGTGATGCTTTCTTT.

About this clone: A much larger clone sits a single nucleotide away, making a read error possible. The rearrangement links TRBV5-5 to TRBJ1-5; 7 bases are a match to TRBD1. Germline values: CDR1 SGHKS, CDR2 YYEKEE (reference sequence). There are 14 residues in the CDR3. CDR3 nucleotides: TGTGCCAGCAGCCTCGGGACAGAGAATCATCCCCAGCATTTT. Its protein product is CASSLGTENHPQHF. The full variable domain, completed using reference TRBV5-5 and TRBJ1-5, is DAGVTQSPTHLIKTRGQQVTLRCSPISGHKSVSWYQQVLGQGPQFIFQYYEKEERGRGNFPDRFSARQFPNYSSELNVNALLLGDSALYLCASSLGTENHPQHFGDGTRLSIL.

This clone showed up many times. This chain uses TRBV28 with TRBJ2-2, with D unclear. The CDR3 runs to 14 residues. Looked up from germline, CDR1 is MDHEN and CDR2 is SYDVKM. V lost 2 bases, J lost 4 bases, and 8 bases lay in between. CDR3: CASSLDNRTGELFF. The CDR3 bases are TGTGCCAGCAGTTTAGACAACCGCACCGGGGAGCTGTTTTTT.

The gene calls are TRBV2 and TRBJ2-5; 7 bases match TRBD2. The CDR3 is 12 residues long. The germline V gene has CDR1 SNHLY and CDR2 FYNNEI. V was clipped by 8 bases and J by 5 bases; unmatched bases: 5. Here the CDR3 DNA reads TGTGCCAGCTCGACTAGCTGGGAGACCCAGTACTTC. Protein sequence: CASSTSWETQYF. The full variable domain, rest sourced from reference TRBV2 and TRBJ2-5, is EPEVTQTPSHQVTQMGQEVILRCVPISNHLYFYWYRQILGQKVEFLVSFYNNEISEKSEIFDDQFSVERPDGSNFTLKIRSTKLEDSAMYFCASSTSWETQYFGPGTRLLVL.

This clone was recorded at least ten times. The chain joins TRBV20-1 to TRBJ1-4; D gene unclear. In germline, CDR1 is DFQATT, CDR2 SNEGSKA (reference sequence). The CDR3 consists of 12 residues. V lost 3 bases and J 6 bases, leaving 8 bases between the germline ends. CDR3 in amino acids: CSASGKDEKLFF. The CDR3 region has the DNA TGCAGTGCTAGTGGCAAGGATGAAAAACTGTTTTTT.

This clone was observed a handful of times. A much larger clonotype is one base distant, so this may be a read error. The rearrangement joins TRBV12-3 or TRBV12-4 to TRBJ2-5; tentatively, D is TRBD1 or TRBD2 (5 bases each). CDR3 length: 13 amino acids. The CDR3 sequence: CTSSNGRDGNQYF. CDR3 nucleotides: TGTACCAGCAGTAACGGAAGGGACGGGAACCAGTACTTC.

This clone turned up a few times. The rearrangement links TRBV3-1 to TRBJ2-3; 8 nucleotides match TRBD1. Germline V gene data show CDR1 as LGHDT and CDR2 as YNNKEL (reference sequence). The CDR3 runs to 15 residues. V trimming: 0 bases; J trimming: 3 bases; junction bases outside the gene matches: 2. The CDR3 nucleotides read TGTGCCAGCAGCCAAGAGGACAGGGTAACAGATACGCAGTATTTT. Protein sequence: CASSQEDRVTDTQYF.

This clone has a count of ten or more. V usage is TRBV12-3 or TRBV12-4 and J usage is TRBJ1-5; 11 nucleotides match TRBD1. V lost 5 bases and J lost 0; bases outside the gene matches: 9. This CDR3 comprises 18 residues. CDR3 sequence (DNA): TGTGCCAGCAGTCGGGACAGGGGGTGGCCGGATAGCAATCAGCCCCAGCATTTT. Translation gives CASSRDRGWPDSNQPQHF.

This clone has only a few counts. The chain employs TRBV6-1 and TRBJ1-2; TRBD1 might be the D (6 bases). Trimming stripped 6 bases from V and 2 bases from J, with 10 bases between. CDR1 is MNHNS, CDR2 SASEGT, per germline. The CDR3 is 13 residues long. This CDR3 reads CASSDQGNYGYTF. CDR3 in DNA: TGTGCCAGCAGCGACCAGGGGAACTATGGCTACACCTTC.

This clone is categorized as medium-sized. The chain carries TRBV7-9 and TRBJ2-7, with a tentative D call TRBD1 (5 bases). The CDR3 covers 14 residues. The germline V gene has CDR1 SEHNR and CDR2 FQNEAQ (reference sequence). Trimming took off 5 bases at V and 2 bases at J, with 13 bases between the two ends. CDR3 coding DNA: TGTGCCAGCAGCCCGACAGACCTTACCTACGAGCAGTACTTC. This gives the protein CASSPTDLTYEQYF.

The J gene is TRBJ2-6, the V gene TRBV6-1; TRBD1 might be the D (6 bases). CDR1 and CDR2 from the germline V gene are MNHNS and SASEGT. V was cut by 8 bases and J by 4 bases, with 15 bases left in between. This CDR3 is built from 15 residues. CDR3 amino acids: CASRPGALGANVLTF. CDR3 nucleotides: TGTGCCAGCCGCCCAGGGGCGCTCGGGGCCAACGTCCTGACTTTC.

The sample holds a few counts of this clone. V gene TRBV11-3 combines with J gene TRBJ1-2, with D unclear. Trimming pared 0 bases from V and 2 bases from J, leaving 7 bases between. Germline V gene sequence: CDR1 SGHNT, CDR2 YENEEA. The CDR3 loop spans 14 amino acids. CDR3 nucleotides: TGTGCCAGCAGCTTAGACCAGGCCAACTATGGCTACACCTTC. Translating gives CASSLDQANYGYTF.

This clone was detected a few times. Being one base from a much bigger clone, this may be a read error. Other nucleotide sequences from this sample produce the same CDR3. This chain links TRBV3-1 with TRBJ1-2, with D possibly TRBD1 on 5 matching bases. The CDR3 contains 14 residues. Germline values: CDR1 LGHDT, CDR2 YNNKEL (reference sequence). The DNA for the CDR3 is TGCGCCAGCAGCCAAGATGACAGTTTGTATGGCTACACCTTC. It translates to CASSQDDSLYGYTF.